The present T cell receptor (beta chain) was sequenced within a study of CD8 T cells in ankylosing spondylitis. Study-wide findings and caveats: Clones tied to disease were said to be significantly enriched in matched ankylosing spondylitis synovial fluid.

This CDR3 comprises 14 residues. The V and J ends lost 0 bases and 3 bases respectively, with 9 bases between them. CDR1 and CDR2 from the germline V gene are LNHNV and YYDKDF (reference sequence). The sample holds many counts of this clonotype. Its cognate antigen is unknown. Quantitative 5'-RACE with molecular barcodes was used to make the TCR beta libraries. Each CDR3 protein is one row after TCRdb ran MiXCR on the 5' RACE reads. The repertoire holds under 250,000 distinct CDR3 sequences, 8.2% seen once, with around 4.9% in the top ten. This chain connects TRBV15 to TRBJ2-7, with no clear D. Sequencing was carried out using blood, either unsorted or a sorted T cell fraction (not recorded which). The TCR sequence derives from a female donor with ankylosing spondylitis or in good health (not recorded which). The CDR3 loop is CATSRDPRLYEQYF. The CDR3 nucleotides are TGTGCCACCAGCAGAGATCCTAGGCTCTACGAGCAGTACTTC. Based on the CDR3 plus reference TRBV15 and TRBJ2-7, the full variable domain is DAMVIQNPRYQVTQFGKPVTLSCSQTLNHNVMYWYQQKSSQAPKLLFHYYDKDFNNEADTPDNFQSRRPNTSFCFLDIRSPGLGDTAMYLCATSRDPRLYEQYFGPGTRLTVT.